Shown below are 30 T cell receptor beta chains from a single sample sequenced in a study of CD8 T cells in ankylosing spondylitis. Each CDR3 protein gets one entry after TCRdb re-called the 5' RACE reads with MiXCR. The sample carries some 300,000 distinct CDR3 sequences, under 25% recorded once. Sequenced: blood, either unsorted or a sorted T cell fraction (not recorded which). Receptors were obtained from a female donor with ankylosing spondylitis or in good health (not recorded which).

This clonotype occurred many times. The chain employs TRBV20-1 and TRBJ2-5, with 9 nucleotides matching TRBD1. CDR3 length: 14 residues. The germline gives CDR1 DFQATT, CDR2 SNEGSKA (reference sequence). V dropped 6 bases and J dropped 5; count of bases not matched to a gene: 10. CDR3 DNA sequence: TGCAGTGCCCGGACAGGGGATGTTGTCGAGACCCAGTACTTC. Its translation is CSARTGDVVETQYF.

This clonotype was counted many times. CDR3 sequence reads: CSAQQGGSEKLFF. For the CDR3, the DNA is TGCAGTGCTCAACAGGGAGGGAGTGAAAAACTGTTTTTT. The rearrangement links TRBV20-1 to TRBJ1-4, with a possible D match to TRBD1 (6 bases). CDR3 length equals 13 residues. V was shortened by 5 bases and J by 7 bases, with 14 bases between the two germline ends. The germline V gene has CDR1 DFQATT and CDR2 SNEGSKA (reference sequence).

The gene calls are TRBV18 and TRBJ1-1, with TRBD1 matching over 10 bases. The CDR3 has 16 amino acids. In germline, CDR1 is KGHSH, CDR2 LQKENI. Losses at the gene ends were 3 bases for V and 1 base for J; bases not matched to a gene: 5. DNA for the CDR3: TGTGCCAGCTCACCCAGGACAGGGGGTCAGAACACTGAAGCTTTCTTT. Protein product: CASSPRTGGQNTEAFF. The complete variable domain, with remaining parts taken from reference TRBV18 and TRBJ1-1, reads NAGVMQNPRHLVRRRGQEARLRCSPMKGHSHVYWYRQLPEEGLKFMVYLQKENIIDESGMPKERFSAEFPKEGPSILRIQQVVRGDSAAYFCASSPRTGGQNTEAFFGQGTRLTVV.

The V call is TRBV6-1, the J call TRBJ1-5; the D gene is possibly TRBD1 (6 bases). Germline V gene lookup returns CDR1 MNHNS and CDR2 SASEGT. Trimming left V 10 bases short and J 2 bases short, with 18 bases between. The CDR3 covers 15 residues. CDR3 in amino acids: CATSKGGRGNQPQHF. The CDR3 bases are TGTGCCACCTCTAAGGGGGGGAGAGGCAATCAGCCCCAGCATTTT.

This clonotype has only a few counts. The rearrangement uses TRBV12-3 or TRBV12-4 and TRBJ1-1; 7 bases map to TRBD1. J was trimmed by 5 bases and V by 6 bases; bases with no gene match: 12. This CDR3 has 15 residues. The DNA of the CDR3 is TGTGCCAGCAGCCCCGACAGGGATTCGTATACTGAAGCTTTCTTT. This translates into CASSPDRDSYTEAFF.

This clonotype was seen only a few times. The chain carries TRBV18 and TRBJ2-7; D might be TRBD2 (5 bases). Germline CDR1 KGHSH, CDR2 LQKENI. The CDR3 runs to 16 residues. V lost 2 bases to trimming and J lost 6 bases, with 20 bases between them. The CDR3 sequence is CASSPTTPLLLGEQYF. The CDR3 coding sequence is TGTGCCAGCTCACCAACCACTCCCCTACTACTAGGCGAGCAGTACTTC.

This clonotype was counted between two and nine times. The chain is built from TRBV15 and TRBJ2-2; possibly TRBD1 or TRBD2 for D (6 bases each). Germline CDR1 LNHNV, CDR2 YYDKDF (reference sequence). V was cut by 0 bases and J by 1 base, with 9 bases left in between. The CDR3 has 16 residues. CDR3 nucleotides: TGTGCCACCAGCAGAGATCGGGGGCAGAACACCGGGGAGCTGTTTTTT. It encodes CATSRDRGQNTGELFF.

The CDR3 region has the DNA TGTGCCAGCAGCTCTCGGCTAGCGGGAAGTCACGGGGAGCTGTTTTTT. Translation: CASSSRLAGSHGELFF. The chain combines TRBV5-6 with TRBJ2-2; 9 bases are shared with TRBD2. Looked up from germline, CDR1 is SGHDT and CDR2 is YYEEEE. Trimming at V came to 3 bases and at J to 7 bases, leaving 10 bases not matched to a gene. This CDR3 has 16 amino acids.

There are many counts of this clonotype. The chain's CDR3 is CASSYSGNQPQHF. Written as DNA, the CDR3 is TGTGCCAGCAGTTACAGCGGCAATCAGCCCCAGCATTTT. This chain connects TRBV9 to TRBJ1-5; no firm D call. The CDR3 sequence is 13 residues long. Germline V gene data show CDR1 as SGDLS and CDR2 as YYNGEE. V lost 5 bases and J 2 bases, leaving 8 bases between the germline ends.

The V call is TRBV11-2, the J call TRBJ2-3; 9 bases align to TRBD2. V shed 2 bases and J 6 bases; nucleotides not matched to a gene: 12. The CDR3 is 17 amino acids. Germline lookup yields CDR1 SGHAT and CDR2 FQNNGV. The CDR3 loop reads CASSLSGGRAVGDTQYF. The DNA for the CDR3 is TGTGCCAGCAGCTTAAGTGGCGGGAGGGCCGTTGGGGATACGCAGTATTTT.

The CDR3 sequence is CASSFYNQRETQYF. CDR3 nucleotide sequence: TGTGCCAGCAGTTTTTATAACCAGCGAGAGACCCAGTACTTC. The chain recombines TRBV27 with TRBJ2-5; D is ambiguous. Trimming left V 3 bases short and J 4 bases short, with 12 bases between. This CDR3 is 14 amino acids long. From germline, CDR1 is MNHEY and CDR2 SMNVEV (reference sequence).

This clonotype was observed a few times. J is TRBJ1-2 and V is TRBV7-3, with a tentative D call TRBD1 (6 bases). V was trimmed by 1 base and J by 8 bases, leaving 11 bases between them. Germline V gene data show CDR1 as SGHTA and CDR2 as FQGTGA. The CDR3 is made up of 13 amino acids. This CDR3 is CASSLIGTIGYTF. The CDR3 nucleotides read TGTGCCAGCAGCTTAATTGGGACAATCGGCTACACCTTC.

Ten or more counts support this clonotype. The V gene is TRBV29-1, the J gene TRBJ2-5, with D hard to call. CDR1 is SQVTM and CDR2 is ANQGSEA in the germline V gene. The CDR3 extends over 14 amino acids. V lost 2 bases to trimming and J lost 7 bases, with 17 bases between them. The CDR3 DNA reads as TGCAGCGTTGAAATCAGCGAGTCCACGGGGACCCAGTACTTC. It encodes CSVEISESTGTQYF.

The sample holds many counts of this clonotype. Here the CDR3 reads CASSRDRDNEQFF. CDR3 DNA: TGTGCCAGCTCCCGGGACAGAGACAATGAGCAGTTCTTC. This sequence joins TRBV6-1 and TRBJ2-1; 7 nucleotides line up with TRBD1. Looked up from germline, CDR1 is MNHNS and CDR2 is SASEGT. V shed 8 bases, J shed 5 bases, and the junction held 6 bases outside the gene matches. This CDR3 has 13 residues.

The chain carries TRBV20-1 and TRBJ2-1; 14 bases are shared with TRBD2. This CDR3 has 16 amino acids. Germline-derived CDR1 and CDR2 are DFQATT and SNEGSKA (reference sequence). Trimming removed 4 bases from V and 10 bases from J; junction bases left unmatched: 12. The CDR3 is CSAIRGLAGELEEQFF. Here the CDR3 DNA reads TGCAGTGCTATCCGGGGACTAGCGGGAGAATTAGAAGAGCAGTTCTTC.

This clonotype was recorded a few times. The junction differs from germline at one of its ends, possibly a read error. The chain carries TRBV29-1 and TRBJ2-1, with D perhaps TRBD2 (5 bases). Germline V CDR1 and CDR2: SQVTM, ANQGSEA. The CDR3 has 12 residues. The CDR3 nucleotides read TGCAGCGTCGAAGAACCCGCACTAGTACGGTTCTTC. Translating it yields CSVEEPALVRFF.

This clonotype was observed a few times. The chain links TRBV7-2 to TRBJ2-5, with 9 bases lining up with TRBD1. Germline V CDR1 and CDR2: SGHTA, FQGNSA. There are 13 residues in the CDR3. Germline trimming cut 4 bases from V and 5 bases from J; bases unmatched to any gene: 2. The CDR3 reads CASSWDRAETQYF. CDR3 coding DNA: TGTGCCAGCAGCTGGGACAGGGCGGAGACCCAGTACTTC.

The chain is built from TRBV10-3 and TRBJ1-1; D unresolved. Germline V gene sequence: CDR1 ENHRY, CDR2 SYGVKD. V was cut by 8 bases and J by 0 bases, with 10 bases left in between. The length of the CDR3 is 13 residues. CDR3 residues: CAIGGRLNTEAFF. In DNA, the CDR3 is TGTGCCATCGGAGGCAGGCTGAACACTGAAGCTTTCTTT.

This chain joins TRBV28 and TRBJ1-2; weak D call: TRBD1 (6 bases). Trimming pared 5 bases from V and 3 bases from J, leaving 19 bases between. Germline-derived CDR1 and CDR2 are MDHEN and SYDVKM. The length of the CDR3 is 16 residues. The CDR3 bases are TGTGCCAGCAGTCTACCATACAGGGAGGGCCACTATGGCTACACCTTC. The encoded protein is CASSLPYREGHYGYTF.

A few counts support this clonotype. The V gene is TRBV4-3, the J gene TRBJ2-7; D ambiguous. The V gene's germline CDR1 is LGHNA and CDR2 YSLEER. Trimming took 8 bases from V and 1 from J, leaving 18 bases between them. The CDR3 covers 15 residues. The CDR3 DNA is TGCGCCAGCTCCTCCAGCATGGGGAAATCCTACGAGCAGTACTTC. Its protein product is CASSSSMGKSYEQYF.

This clonotype showed up many times. In DNA form, the CDR3 reads TGCAGCGTTGAAATTTCAGGGAATGCCCAGTACTTC. Amino acid sequence: CSVEISGNAQYF. The J gene is TRBJ2-5, the V gene TRBV29-1; D may be TRBD1 (5 bases). Germline CDR1 SQVTM, CDR2 ANQGSEA. The CDR3 is 12 residues long. V was trimmed by 2 bases and J by 9 bases, leaving 13 bases between them.

CDR3 coding DNA: TGTGCCAGCAGCGAAATGGGACTAGCCAGTGAGCAGTTCTTC. Its translation is CASSEMGLASEQFF. This chain links TRBV6-4 with TRBJ2-1; 9 nucleotides match TRBD2. Germline CDR1 and CDR2: MRHNA and SNTAGT. V was pared by 6 bases and J by 9 bases, with 9 bases of the junction left unmatched. The CDR3 runs 14 residues.

Comment on this clonotype: A clone one base away is much larger, so this may be a read error. The gene calls are TRBV6-5 and TRBJ2-3; D is uncertain. V gave up 6 bases and J gave up 7 bases, with 8 bases separating them. Germline V gives CDR1 MNHEY, CDR2 SVGAGI. The CDR3 loop spans 11 amino acids. The CDR3 DNA follows: TGTGCCAGCAGCAAAGAGTATACGCAGTATTTT. Encoded protein: CASSKEYTQYF.

The chain employs TRBV6-1 and TRBJ1-2, with D unclear. CDR1 is MNHNS and CDR2 is SASEGT in the germline V gene. Trimming took 6 bases from V and 4 from J, leaving 12 bases between them. CDR3 size: 13 residues. In nucleotides, the CDR3 is TGTGCCAGCAGGCCGCCGGGCCTCTATGGCTACACCTTC. This sequence encodes CASRPPGLYGYTF.

This clonotype was counted a few times. The chain uses TRBV2 and TRBJ2-2; 10 positions match TRBD2. This CDR3 has 15 residues. The germline gives CDR1 SNHLY, CDR2 FYNNEI. V lost 8 bases and J lost 5; bases outside the gene matches: 8. CDR3 amino acids: CASGLAGVETGELFF. CDR3 sequence (DNA): TGTGCCAGCGGTCTAGCGGGAGTAGAAACCGGGGAGCTGTTTTTT.

In its sample, this clonotype was seen a few times. The chain joins TRBV12-3 or TRBV12-4 to TRBJ2-1; D is perhaps TRBD1 (7 bases). The length of the CDR3 is 19 residues. V was pared by 3 bases and J by 0 bases, with 21 bases between. The CDR3 protein is CASSFSLAGQLSSYNEQFF. The DNA for the CDR3 is TGTGCCAGCAGTTTTAGTTTGGCGGGACAGTTATCCTCCTACAATGAGCAGTTCTTC.

This clonotype was picked up a small number of times. This chain uses TRBV13 with TRBJ1-4, with D unresolved. The CDR3 length is 13 residues. Germline V gene lookup returns CDR1 PRHDT and CDR2 FYEKMQ (reference sequence). Trimming removed 6 bases from V and 5 bases from J, with 10 bases in between. The chain's CDR3 is CASRGPSNEKLFF. The CDR3 nucleotides are TGTGCCAGCAGAGGACCGTCAAATGAAAAACTGTTTTTT.

This clonotype was observed at least ten times. This chain connects TRBV5-1 to TRBJ1-1; D gene unclear. Deletions cut 3 bases from V and 0 bases from J, with 6 bases between. This CDR3 is 13 amino acids long. CDR1 and CDR2 from the germline V gene are SGHRS and YFSETQ. This CDR3 is CASSSTLNTEAFF. CDR3 DNA: TGCGCCAGCAGCTCTACACTGAACACTGAAGCTTTCTTT.

This clonotype was seen more than once but under ten times. The chain employs TRBV28 and TRBJ2-3; TRBD2 aligns across 7 bases. Losses at the gene ends were 5 bases for V and 2 bases for J; bases not matched to a gene: 10. CDR3 length equals 16 residues. Germline values: CDR1 MDHEN, CDR2 SYDVKM. CDR3 sequence reads: CASSIPTSSYTDTQYF. Here the CDR3 DNA reads TGTGCCAGCAGTATACCGACTAGCAGCTACACAGATACGCAGTATTTT.

This sequence joins TRBV5-1 and TRBJ2-7, with 9 bases that match TRBD1. CDR1 SGHRS and CDR2 YFSETQ come from the germline V gene. Unmatched junction bases numbered 5, after V lost 0 bases and J lost 7 bases. The CDR3 contains 14 residues. CDR3 sequence (DNA): TGCGCCAGCAGCTTGGCGGGACAGGGTCTTGAGCAGTACTTC. The encoded protein is CASSLAGQGLEQYF.